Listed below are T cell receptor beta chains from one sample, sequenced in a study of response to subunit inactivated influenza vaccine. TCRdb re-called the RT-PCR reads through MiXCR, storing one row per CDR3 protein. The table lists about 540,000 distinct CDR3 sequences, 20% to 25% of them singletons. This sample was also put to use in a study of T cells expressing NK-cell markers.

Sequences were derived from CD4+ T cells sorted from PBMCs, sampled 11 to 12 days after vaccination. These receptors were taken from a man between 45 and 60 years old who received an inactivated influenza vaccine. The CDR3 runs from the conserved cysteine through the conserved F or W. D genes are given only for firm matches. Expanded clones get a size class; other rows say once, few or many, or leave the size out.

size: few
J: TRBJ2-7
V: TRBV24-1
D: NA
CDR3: CATSIRGQHYEQYF
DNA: TGTGCCACCAGCATCCGCGGGCAGCACTACGAGCAGTACTTC

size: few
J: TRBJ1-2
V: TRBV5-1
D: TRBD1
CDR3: CASSLMTGSYTF
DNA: TGCGCCAGCAGCCTAATGACAGGGAGCTACACCTTC

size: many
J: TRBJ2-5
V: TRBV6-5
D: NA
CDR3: CASSYSSGSETQYF
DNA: TGTGCCAGCAGTTACTCTTCAGGGTCAGAGACCCAGTACTTC

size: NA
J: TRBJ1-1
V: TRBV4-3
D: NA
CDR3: CASSQESGRGTEAFF
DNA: TGCGCCAGCAGCCAAGAATCCGGGAGAGGGACTGAAGCTTTCTTT

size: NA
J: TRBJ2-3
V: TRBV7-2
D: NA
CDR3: CASSLVYDTDTQYF
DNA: TGTGCCAGCAGCTTAGTTTACGACACAGATACGCAGTATTTT

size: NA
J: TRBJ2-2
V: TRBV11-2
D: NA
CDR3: CASSLGLVAGELFF
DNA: TGTGCCAGCAGCTTAGGTTTGGTCGCCGGGGAGCTGTTTTTT

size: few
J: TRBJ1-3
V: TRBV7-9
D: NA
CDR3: CATRGPYSGNTIYF
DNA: TGTGCCACTAGGGGACCTTACTCTGGAAACACCATATATTTT

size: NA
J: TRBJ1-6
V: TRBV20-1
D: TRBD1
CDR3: CSARDGLSDRVLHF
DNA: TGCAGTGCTAGAGATGGGCTGTCGGACAGGGTCCTCCACTTT

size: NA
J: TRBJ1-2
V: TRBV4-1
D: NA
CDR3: CASSQRTFAVSPGYTF
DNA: TGCGCCAGCAGCCAGCGCACCTTTGCGGTATCTCCCGGCTACACCTTC

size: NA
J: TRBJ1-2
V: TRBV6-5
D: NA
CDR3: CASSYSDSVYGYTF
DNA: TGTGCCAGCAGTTACTCTGACAGTGTCTATGGCTACACCTTC

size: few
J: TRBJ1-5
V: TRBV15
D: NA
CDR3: CATSRDVRQPQHF
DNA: TGTGCCACCAGCAGAGATGTACGGCAGCCCCAGCATTTT

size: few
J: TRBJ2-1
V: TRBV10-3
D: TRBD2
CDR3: CAISALAARNEQFF
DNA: TGTGCCATCAGTGCTCTAGCGGCCCGTAATGAGCAGTTCTTC

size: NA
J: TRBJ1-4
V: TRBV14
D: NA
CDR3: CASSHTGVKLFF
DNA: TGTGCCAGCAGCCACACGGGGGTGAAACTGTTTTTT

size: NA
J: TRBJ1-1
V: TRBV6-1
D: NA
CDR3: CASRIRGPNTEAFF
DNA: TGTGCCAGCAGGATCAGAGGGCCGAACACTGAAGCTTTCTTT

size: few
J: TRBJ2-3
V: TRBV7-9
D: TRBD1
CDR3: CASSRTGVDTQYF
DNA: TGTGCCAGCAGCCGGACAGGGGTGGATACGCAGTATTTT

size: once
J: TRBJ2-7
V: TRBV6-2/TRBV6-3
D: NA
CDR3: CASRGVEQYF
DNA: TGTGCCAGCAGGGGGGTCGAGCAGTACTTC

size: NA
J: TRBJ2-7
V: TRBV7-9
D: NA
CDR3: CASSLRENREQYF
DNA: TGTGCCAGCAGCTTAAGAGAGAACCGGGAGCAGTACTTC

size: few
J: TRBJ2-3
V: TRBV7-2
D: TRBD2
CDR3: CASSLGTSGRRRNTQYF
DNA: TGTGCCAGCAGCTTAGGGACTAGCGGAAGACGTCGAAATACGCAGTATTTT

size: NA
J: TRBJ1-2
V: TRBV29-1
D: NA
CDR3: CSTQEESYGYTF
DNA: TGCAGCACACAAGAGGAAAGCTATGGCTACACCTTC

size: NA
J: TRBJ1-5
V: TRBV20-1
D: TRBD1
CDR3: CSARETGEGSNQPQHF
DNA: TGCAGTGCTAGGGAGACAGGGGAAGGTAGCAATCAGCCCCAGCATTTT

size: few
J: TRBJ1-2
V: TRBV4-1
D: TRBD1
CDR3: CASSHDPGQGDYGYTF
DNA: TGCGCCAGCAGCCATGATCCGGGACAGGGGGACTATGGCTACACCTTC

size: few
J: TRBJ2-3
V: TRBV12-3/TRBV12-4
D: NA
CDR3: CASSSGSSTDTQYF
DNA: TGTGCCAGCAGTTCTGGATCTAGCACAGATACGCAGTATTTT

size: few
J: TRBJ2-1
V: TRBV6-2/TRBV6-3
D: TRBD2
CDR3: CASSYSRLAGATAYNEQFF
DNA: TGTGCCAGCAGTTACTCGAGGCTAGCGGGAGCGACCGCCTACAATGAGCAGTTCTTC

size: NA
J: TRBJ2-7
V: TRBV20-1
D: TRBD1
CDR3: CSADRDREAEQYF
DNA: TGCAGTGCCGACCGGGACAGGGAGGCCGAGCAGTACTTC

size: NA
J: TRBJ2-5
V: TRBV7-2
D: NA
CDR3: CASSSLPSGETQYF
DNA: TGTGCCAGCAGCTCCCTGCCCAGTGGGGAGACCCAGTACTTC

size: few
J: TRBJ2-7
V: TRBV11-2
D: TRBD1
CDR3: CASSLLPKVRPRTGTPYEQYF
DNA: TGTGCCAGCAGCTTATTACCTAAAGTACGCCCTCGGACAGGGACTCCCTACGAGCAGTACTTC

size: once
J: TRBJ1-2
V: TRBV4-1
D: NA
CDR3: CASSQLTQLANYGYTF
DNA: TGCGCCAGCAGCCAGTTGACCCAGTTAGCTAACTATGGCTACACCTTC

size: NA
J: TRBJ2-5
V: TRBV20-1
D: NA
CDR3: CSAGDSSLQETQYF
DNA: TGCAGTGCAGGGGATTCTAGCCTCCAAGAGACCCAGTACTTC

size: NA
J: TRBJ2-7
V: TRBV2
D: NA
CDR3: CASSEVPTVEQYF
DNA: TGTGCCAGCAGTGAAGTACCCACAGTCGAGCAGTACTTC

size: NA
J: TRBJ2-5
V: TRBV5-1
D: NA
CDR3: CASSPGTGDIQETQYF
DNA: TGCGCCAGCAGCCCGGGTACTGGGGATATACAAGAGACCCAGTACTTC

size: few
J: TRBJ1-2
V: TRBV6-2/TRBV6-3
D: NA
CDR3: CASSYPYLLNYGYTF
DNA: TGTGCCAGCAGTTACCCTTACTTGCTGAACTATGGCTACACCTTC

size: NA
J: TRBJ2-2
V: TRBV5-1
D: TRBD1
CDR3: CATLPGTGYTGELFF
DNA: TGCGCCACCCTACCCGGGACAGGGTACACCGGGGAGCTGTTTTTT

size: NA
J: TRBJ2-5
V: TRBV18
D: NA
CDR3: CASSPMKETQYF
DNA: TGTGCCAGCTCACCGATGAAAGAGACCCAGTACTTC

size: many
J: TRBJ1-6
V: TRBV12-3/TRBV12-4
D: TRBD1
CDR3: CASSSGTEYSPLHF
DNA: TGTGCCAGCAGCTCCGGGACAGAGTATTCACCCCTCCACTTT

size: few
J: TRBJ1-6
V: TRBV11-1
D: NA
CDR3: CASSKRTYNSPLHF
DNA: TGTGCCAGCAGCAAACGGACCTATAATTCACCCCTCCACTTT

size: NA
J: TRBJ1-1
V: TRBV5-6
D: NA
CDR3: CASSLRAGTEAFF
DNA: TGTGCCAGCAGCTTGAGGGCAGGCACTGAAGCTTTCTTT

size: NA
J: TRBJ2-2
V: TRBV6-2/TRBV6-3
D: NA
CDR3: CASSQVGTTNTGELFF
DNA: TGTGCCAGCAGTCAAGTGGGGACAACGAACACCGGGGAGCTGTTTTTT

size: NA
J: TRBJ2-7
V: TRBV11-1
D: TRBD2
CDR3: CASSLEWTSGRISYEQYF
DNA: TGTGCCAGCAGCTTAGAGTGGACTAGCGGGAGGATCTCCTACGAGCAGTACTTC

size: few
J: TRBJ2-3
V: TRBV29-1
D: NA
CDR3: CSVPSPGSAYSDTQYF
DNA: TGCAGCGTGCCTTCCCCCGGGAGTGCCTACTCAGATACGCAGTATTTT

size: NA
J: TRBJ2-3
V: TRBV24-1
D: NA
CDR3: CATSDSRGGRTDTQYF
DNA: TGTGCCACCAGTGATTCCCGGGGCGGTCGCACAGATACGCAGTATTTT

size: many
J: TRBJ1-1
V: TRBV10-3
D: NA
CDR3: CAITENMLNTEAFF
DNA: TGTGCCATCACCGAGAATATGTTGAACACTGAAGCTTTCTTT

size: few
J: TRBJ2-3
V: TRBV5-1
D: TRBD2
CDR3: CASTVGGDPTDTQYF
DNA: TGCGCCAGCACCGTTGGGGGGGACCCCACAGATACGCAGTATTTT

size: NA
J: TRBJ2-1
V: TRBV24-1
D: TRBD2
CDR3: CATSYPGGDNEQFF
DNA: TGTGCCACCAGTTATCCCGGGGGGGACAATGAGCAGTTCTTC